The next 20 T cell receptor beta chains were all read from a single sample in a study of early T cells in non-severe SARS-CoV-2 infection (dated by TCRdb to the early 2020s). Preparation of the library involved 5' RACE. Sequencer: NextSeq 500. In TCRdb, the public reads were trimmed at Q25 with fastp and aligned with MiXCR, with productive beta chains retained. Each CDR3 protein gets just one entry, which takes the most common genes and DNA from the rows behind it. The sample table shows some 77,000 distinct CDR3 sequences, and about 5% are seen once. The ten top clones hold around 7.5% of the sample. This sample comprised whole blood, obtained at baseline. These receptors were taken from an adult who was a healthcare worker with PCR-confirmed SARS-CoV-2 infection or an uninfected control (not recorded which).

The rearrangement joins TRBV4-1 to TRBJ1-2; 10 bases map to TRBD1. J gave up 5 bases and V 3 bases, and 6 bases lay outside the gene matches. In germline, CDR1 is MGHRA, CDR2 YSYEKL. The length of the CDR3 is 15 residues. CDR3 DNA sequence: TGCGCCAGCAGCCACCCGACAGGGGGCGGTTATGGCTACACCTTC. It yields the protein CASSHPTGGGYGYTF.

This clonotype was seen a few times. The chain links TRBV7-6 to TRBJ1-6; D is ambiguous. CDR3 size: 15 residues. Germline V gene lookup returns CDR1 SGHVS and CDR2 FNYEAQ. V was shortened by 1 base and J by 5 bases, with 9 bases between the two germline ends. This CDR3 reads CASSLEPADNSPLHF. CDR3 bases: TGTGCCAGCAGCTTAGAGCCTGCGGATAATTCACCCCTCCACTTT.

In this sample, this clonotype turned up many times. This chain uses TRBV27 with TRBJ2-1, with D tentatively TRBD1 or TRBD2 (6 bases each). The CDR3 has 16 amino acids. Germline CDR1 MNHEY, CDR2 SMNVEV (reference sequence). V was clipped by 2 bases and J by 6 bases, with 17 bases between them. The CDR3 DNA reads TGTGCCAGCAGTTTAGATGGGACTGGCAGGGGCAATGAGCAGTTCTTC. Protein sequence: CASSLDGTGRGNEQFF.

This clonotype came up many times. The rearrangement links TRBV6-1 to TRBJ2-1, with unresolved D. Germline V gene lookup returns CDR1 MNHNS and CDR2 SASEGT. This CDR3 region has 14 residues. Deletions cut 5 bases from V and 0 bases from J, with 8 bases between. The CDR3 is CASSRSSSYNEQFF. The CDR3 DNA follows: TGTGCCAGCAGTAGATCGAGCTCCTACAATGAGCAGTTCTTC.

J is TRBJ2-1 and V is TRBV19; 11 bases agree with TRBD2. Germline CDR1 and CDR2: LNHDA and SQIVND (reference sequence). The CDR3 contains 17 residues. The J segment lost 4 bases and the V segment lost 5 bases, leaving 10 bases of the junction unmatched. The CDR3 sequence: CASSLTIAGGPYNEQFF. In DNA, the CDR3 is TGTGCCAGTAGTTTGACCATAGCGGGAGGGCCATACAATGAGCAGTTCTTC. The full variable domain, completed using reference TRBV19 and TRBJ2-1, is DGGITQSPKYLFRKEGQNVTLSCEQNLNHDAMYWYRQDPGQGLRLIYYSQIVNDFQKGDIAEGYSVSREKKESFPLTVTSAQKNPTAFYLCASSLTIAGGPYNEQFFGPGTRLTVL.

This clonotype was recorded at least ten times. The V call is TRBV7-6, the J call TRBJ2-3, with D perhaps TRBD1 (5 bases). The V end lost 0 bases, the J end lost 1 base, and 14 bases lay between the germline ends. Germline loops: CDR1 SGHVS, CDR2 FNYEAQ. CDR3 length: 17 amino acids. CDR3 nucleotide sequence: TGTGCCAGCAGCTTAGCGCCCAGGGCCCGACGCACAGATACGCAGTATTTT. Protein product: CASSLAPRARRTDTQYF. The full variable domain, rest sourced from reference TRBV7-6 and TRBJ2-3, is GAGVSQSPRYKVTKRGQDVALRCDPISGHVSLYWYRQALGQGPEFLTYFNYEAQQDKSGLPNDRFSAERPEGSISTLTIQRTEQRDSAMYRCASSLAPRARRTDTQYFGPGTRLTVL.

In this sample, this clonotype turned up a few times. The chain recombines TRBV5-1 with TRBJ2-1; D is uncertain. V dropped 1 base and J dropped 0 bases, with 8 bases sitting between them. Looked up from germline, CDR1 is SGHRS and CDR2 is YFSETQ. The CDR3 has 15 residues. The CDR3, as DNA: TGCGCCAGCAGCTTGCTCGGCCTCTCCTACAATGAGCAGTTCTTC. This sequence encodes CASSLLGLSYNEQFF.

The CDR3 nucleotides are TGTGCCGGCCACCGGGGGCCTAACGAGCAGTACTTC. This sequence encodes CAGHRGPNEQYF. V is TRBV2 and J is TRBJ2-7; D possibly matches TRBD1 or TRBD2 (6 bases each). Trimming left V 11 bases short and J 5 bases short, with 16 bases between. The CDR3 consists of 12 residues. CDR1 and CDR2 (germline): SNHLY, FYNNEI.

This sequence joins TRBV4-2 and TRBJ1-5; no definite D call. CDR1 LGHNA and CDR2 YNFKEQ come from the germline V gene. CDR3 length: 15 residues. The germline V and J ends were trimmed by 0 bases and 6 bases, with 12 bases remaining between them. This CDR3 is CASSQDHNRAQPQHF. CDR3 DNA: TGTGCCAGCAGCCAAGATCACAATCGGGCTCAGCCCCAGCATTTT.

The CDR3 sequence: CASSLGTGAYGYTF. CDR3 nucleotides: TGTGCCAGCAGCTTGGGGACCGGAGCCTATGGCTACACCTTC. This chain connects TRBV5-5 to TRBJ1-2; unclear D gene. CDR1 and CDR2 from the germline V gene are SGHKS and YYEKEE (reference sequence). This CDR3 is 14 amino acids long. The V end was cut by 0 bases, the J end by 4 bases, with 10 bases between.

The CDR3 DNA follows: TGTGCCAGCAGCTTGGCGGCAGGGAAGCCCCAGCATTTT. Residues: CASSLAAGKPQHF. This rearrangement joins TRBV5-6 to TRBJ1-5; D is possibly TRBD1 (5 bases). The V end was cut by 0 bases, the J end by 8 bases, with 9 bases between. The CDR3 extends over 13 amino acids. Germline CDR1 reads SGHDT; CDR2 reads YYEEEE.

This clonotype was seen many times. The CDR3 here is CASSDSPYGYTF. The CDR3 nucleotides read TGTGCCAGCAGCGACAGTCCCTATGGCTACACCTTC. The J gene is TRBJ1-2, the V gene TRBV6-2 or TRBV6-3, with D perhaps matching TRBD1 (5 bases). CDR3 size: 12 residues. Germline V CDR1 and CDR2: MNHEY, SVGEGT. The V and J ends lost 6 bases and 4 bases respectively, with 9 bases between them.

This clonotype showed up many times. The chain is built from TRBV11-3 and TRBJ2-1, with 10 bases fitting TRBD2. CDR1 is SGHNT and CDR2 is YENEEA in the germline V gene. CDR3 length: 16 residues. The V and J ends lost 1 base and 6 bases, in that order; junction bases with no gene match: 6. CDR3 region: CASSLVSGRDRNEQFF. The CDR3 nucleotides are TGTGCCAGCAGCTTAGTAAGCGGGAGGGACCGCAATGAGCAGTTCTTC.

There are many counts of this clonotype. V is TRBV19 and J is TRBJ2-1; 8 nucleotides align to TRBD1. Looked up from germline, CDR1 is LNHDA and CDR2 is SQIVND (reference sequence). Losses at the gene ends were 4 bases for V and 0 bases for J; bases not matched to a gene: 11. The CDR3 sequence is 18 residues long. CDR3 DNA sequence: TGTGCCAGTAGTAGTCTTCCGGGACAGGTCCCCTCCTACAATGAGCAGTTCTTC. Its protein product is CASSSLPGQVPSYNEQFF.

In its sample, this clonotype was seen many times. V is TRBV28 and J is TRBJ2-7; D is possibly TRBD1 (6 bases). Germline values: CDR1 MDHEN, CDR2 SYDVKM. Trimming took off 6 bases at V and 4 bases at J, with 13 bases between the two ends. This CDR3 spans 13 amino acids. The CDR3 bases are TGTGCCAGCAGCGTTGGGACAACTTACGAGCAGTACTTC. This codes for CASSVGTTYEQYF.

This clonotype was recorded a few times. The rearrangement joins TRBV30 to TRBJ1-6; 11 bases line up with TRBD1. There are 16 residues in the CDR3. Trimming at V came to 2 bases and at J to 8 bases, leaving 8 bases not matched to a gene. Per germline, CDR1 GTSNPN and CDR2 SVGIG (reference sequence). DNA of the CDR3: TGTGCCTGGAGTCGGGACAGGGGGTTTGGCGATTCACCCCTCCACTTT. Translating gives CAWSRDRGFGDSPLHF.

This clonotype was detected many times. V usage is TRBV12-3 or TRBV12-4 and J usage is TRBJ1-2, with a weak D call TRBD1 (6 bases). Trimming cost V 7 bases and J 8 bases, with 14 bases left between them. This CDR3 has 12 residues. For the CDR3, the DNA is TGTGCCAGCACCCCCGGGGGGCCCGGCTACACCTTC. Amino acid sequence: CASTPGGPGYTF.

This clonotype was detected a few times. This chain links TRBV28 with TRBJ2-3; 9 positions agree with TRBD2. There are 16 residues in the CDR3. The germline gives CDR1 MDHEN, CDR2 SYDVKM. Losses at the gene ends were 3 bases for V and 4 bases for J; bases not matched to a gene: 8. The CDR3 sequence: CASSFRLAGSPDTQYF. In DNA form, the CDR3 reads TGTGCCAGCAGTTTTCGGCTAGCGGGATCGCCAGATACGCAGTATTTT.

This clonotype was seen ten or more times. Here the CDR3 reads CASSSYASGRGYEQYF. The CDR3 nucleotides read TGTGCCAGCAGTTCCTACGCTAGCGGCCGTGGCTACGAGCAGTACTTC. The rearrangement uses TRBV27 and TRBJ2-7, with 7 nucleotides matching TRBD2. The CDR3 totals 16 residues. Trimming cost V 4 bases and J 3 bases; bases outside gene matches: 12. Per the germline V gene, CDR1 is MNHEY and CDR2 is SMNVEV (reference sequence).

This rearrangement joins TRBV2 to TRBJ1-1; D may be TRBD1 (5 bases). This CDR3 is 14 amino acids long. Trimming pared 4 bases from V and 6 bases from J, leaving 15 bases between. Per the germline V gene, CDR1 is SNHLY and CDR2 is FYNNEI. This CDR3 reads CASSGGLPVAEAFF. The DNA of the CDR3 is TGTGCCAGCAGTGGGGGACTCCCGGTGGCTGAAGCTTTCTTT.